This is a list of T cell receptor beta chains from one sample in a study of TIL therapy for anti-PD-1-resistant metastatic lung cancer. TCRdb keeps only in-frame clones here, not all; method: immunoSEQ multiplex PCR. The sample includes some 90,000 clones, less than 70% of them seen just once. This sample comprised tumor tissue, obtained at baseline. Every receptor here comes from a person between 25 and 79 years old with non-small cell lung cancer. Both conserved end residues are part of each CDR3. D genes are given only for firm matches. For some rows the clone size is stated as once, few or many, or as a class when expanded; others skip it.

V	D	J	size	CDR3	DNA
TRBV3-1/TRBV3-2	TRBD2	TRBJ2-7	NA	CASSQDFGGFPHEQYF	TGTGCCAGCAGCCAAGATTTCGGGGGGTTCCCCCACGAGCAGTACTTC
TRBV7-9	NA	TRBJ2-5	NA	CASSLAVGWYQETQYF	TGTGCCAGCAGCTTAGCCGTGGGATGGTACCAAGAGACCCAGTACTTC
TRBV24-1	TRBD1	TRBJ1-2	NA	CATSANDRVGGYTF	TGTGCCACCAGCGCCAACGACAGGGTCGGCGGCTACACCTTC
TRBV7-2	NA	TRBJ1-3	once	CASSWTYSGNTIYF	TGTGCCAGCAGCTGGACCTACTCTGGAAACACCATATATTTT
TRBV24-1	TRBD2	TRBJ2-1	once	CATSDHPSGRASEQFF	TGTGCCACCAGTGATCATCCCAGCGGGAGGGCCTCCGAGCAGTTCTTC
TRBV7-2	TRBD2	TRBJ2-7	NA	CASSLEAGGSYEQYF	TGTGCCAGCAGCTTAGAGGCGGGAGGGTCCTACGAGCAGTACTTC
TRBV5-1	NA	TRBJ1-3	few	CASSLEAGRGNTIYF	TGCGCCAGCAGCTTGGAAGCAGGGAGGGGAAACACCATATATTTT
TRBV28	TRBD1	TRBJ1-2	NA	CASSSTGVNYGYTF	TGTGCCAGCAGTTCGACAGGGGTTAACTATGGCTACACCTTC
TRBV30	NA	TRBJ2-4	NA	CAWSKTRGQNIQYF	TGTGCCTGGAGCAAAACTAGAGGACAAAACATTCAGTACTTC
TRBV6-5	NA	TRBJ1-2	NA	CASRTASQGIGGYTF	TGTGCCAGCAGGACAGCTTCACAGGGTATCGGAGGCTACACCTTC
TRBV5-1	NA	TRBJ1-4	NA	CASQRGTNEKLFF	TGCGCCAGCCAGAGGGGAACTAATGAAAAACTGTTTTTT
TRBV19	TRBD1	TRBJ1-1	NA	CASSIGQGEAFF	TGTGCCAGTAGTATTGGACAGGGTGAAGCTTTCTTT
TRBV9	NA	TRBJ1-2	NA	CASSREGDLRYGYTF	TGTGCCAGCAGCAGAGAGGGGGATCTCCGCTATGGCTACACCTTC
TRBV7-8	TRBD1	TRBJ1-6	NA	CASRKKWQGDNSPLHF	TGTGCCAGCAGAAAAAAGTGGCAGGGGGATAATTCACCCCTCCACTTT
TRBV4-3	NA	TRBJ2-1	NA	CASSLRDTGYNEQFF	TGCGCCAGCAGCCTCCGGGACACAGGATACAATGAGCAGTTCTTC
TRBV7-2	TRBD2	TRBJ2-1	NA	CASSVGRDYNNEQFF	TGTGCCAGCAGCGTAGGCCGGGACTACAACAATGAGCAGTTCTTC
TRBV5-4	NA	TRBJ2-7	NA	CASSLRAGEQYF	TGTGCCAGCAGCTTGAGGGCAGGTGAGCAGTACTTC
TRBV27	TRBD2	TRBJ2-1	NA	CASSLNPAGVTFNEQFF	TGTGCCAGCAGTTTAAATCCGGCGGGAGTCACTTTTAATGAGCAGTTCTTC
TRBV7-9	TRBD1	TRBJ2-2	NA	CASPDRVNTGELFF	TGTGCCAGCCCAGACAGGGTGAACACCGGGGAGCTGTTTTTT
TRBV11-2	NA	TRBJ2-1	NA	CASNPDRNNEQFF	TGTGCCAGCAACCCGGACAGAAACAATGAGCAGTTCTTC
TRBV9	NA	TRBJ2-7	NA	CASSVEVTGPYEQYF	TGTGCCAGCAGCGTAGAGGTGACAGGCCCCTACGAGCAGTACTTC
TRBV28	NA	TRBJ2-7	few	CASSPGGTMSVEQYF	TGTGCCAGCAGCCCTGGGGGGACAATGAGTGTGGAGCAGTACTTC
TRBV18	NA	TRBJ1-5	NA	CASSPRVGSNQPQHF	TGTGCCAGCTCACCACGAGTAGGGAGCAATCAGCCCCAGCATTTT
TRBV28	TRBD1	TRBJ1-1	NA	CASSLDPGQRNTEAFF	TGTGCCAGCAGTTTAGACCCGGGACAGCGTAACACTGAAGCTTTCTTT
TRBV7-3	TRBD1	TRBJ2-3	NA	CASSLEQGSWVTQYF	TGTGCCAGCAGCTTAGAACAGGGGTCGTGGGTTACGCAGTATTTT
TRBV7-7	NA	TRBJ2-7	NA	CASSLGPGTYEQYF	TGTGCTAGCAGCTTAGGGCCGGGGACCTACGAGCAGTACTTC
TRBV5-6	TRBD1	TRBJ1-5	once	CASSQDATGGYNQPQHF	TGTGCCAGCAGTCAGGATGCGACAGGGGGCTACAATCAGCCCCAGCATTTT
TRBV28	NA	TRBJ1-2	once	CASSRTGNYGYTF	TGTGCCAGCAGCCGTACAGGGAACTATGGCTACACCTTC
TRBV27	NA	TRBJ2-6	NA	CASSRLSSGANVLTF	TGTGCCAGCAGTCGACTCAGCTCTGGGGCCAACGTCCTGACTTTC
TRBV28	NA	TRBJ1-1	NA	CATQKGGMNTEAFF	TGTGCCACTCAAAAGGGGGGAATGAACACTGAAGCTTTCTTT
TRBV7-8	NA	TRBJ1-2	few	CASSLPSSYGYTF	TGTGCCAGCAGCTTGCCCAGCAGCTATGGCTACACCTTC
TRBV24-1	NA	TRBJ1-5	NA	CATSDPRQANQPQHF	TGTGCCACCAGTGACCCTCGACAGGCCAATCAGCCCCAGCATTTT
TRBV4-3	TRBD1	TRBJ2-7	NA	CASSPGTGGVYEQYF	TGCGCCAGCAGCCCAGGGACAGGGGGTGTCTACGAGCAGTACTTC
TRBV12-3/TRBV12-4	NA	TRBJ2-7	once	CASSLVSGYEQYF	TGTGCCAGCAGTTTAGTTAGCGGCTACGAGCAGTACTTC
TRBV6-5	TRBD1	TRBJ1-1	NA	CASTGRGQGRAFF	TGTGCCAGCACAGGCCGTGGACAGGGGAGAGCTTTCTTT
TRBV11-2	NA	TRBJ1-2	NA	CASSKEGGSAGYTF	TGTGCCAGCAGTAAAGAGGGGGGAAGTGCTGGCTACACCTTC
TRBV19	TRBD2	TRBJ2-7	NA	CASSAGLAGVYEQYF	TGTGCCAGTAGTGCGGGACTAGCGGGAGTATACGAGCAGTACTTC
TRBV6-1	NA	TRBJ2-7	NA	CASSEGAFNSYEQYF	TGTGCCAGCAGTGAAGGGGCATTCAACTCCTACGAGCAGTACTTC
TRBV9	NA	TRBJ2-7	NA	CASSVVDNPSSYEQYF	TGTGCCAGCAGCGTAGTGGACAACCCGAGCTCCTACGAGCAGTACTTC
TRBV27	NA	TRBJ2-5	NA	CASRAGFQETQYF	TGTGCCAGCAGGGCCGGGTTCCAAGAGACCCAGTACTTC
TRBV28	NA	TRBJ1-2	few	CASSLGINYGYTF	TGTGCCAGCAGTCTAGGGATCAACTATGGCTACACCTTC
TRBV29-1	NA	TRBJ2-1	NA	CSGSWGPEQFF	TGCAGCGGGTCTTGGGGACCGGAGCAGTTCTTC
TRBV4-3	NA	TRBJ2-5	few	CASSQGLGEELPETQYF	TGCGCCAGCAGCCAAGGATTAGGGGAGGAGCTGCCAGAGACCCAGTACTTC
TRBV18	NA	TRBJ1-3	once	CASSLDSGNTIYF	TGTGCCAGCTCCCTAGACTCGGGAAACACCATATATTTT
TRBV7-2	NA	TRBJ1-6	NA	CASSPRTLTAYSPLHF	TGTGCCAGCAGCCCACGGACGTTGACGGCCTATTCACCCCTCCACTTT
TRBV9	TRBD2	TRBJ2-3	NA	CASSAGLAGSDTQYF	TGTGCCAGCAGCGCCGGACTAGCGGGTTCCGATACGCAGTATTTT
TRBV21-1	NA	TRBJ1-1	few	CASSKRRRAFF	TGTGCCAGCAGCAAACGAAGGAGGGCTTTCTTT
TRBV27	NA	TRBJ1-2	once	CASSYGGGYGYTF	TGTGCCAGCAGTTACGGGGGGGGGTATGGCTACACCTTC
TRBV6-5	NA	TRBJ1-1	NA	CASRLRVNTEAFF	TGTGCCAGCAGACTTAGAGTGAACACTGAAGCTTTCTTT